A selection of T cell receptor beta chains follows, all from one sample in a study of beta chain features in type 1 diabetes. The assay was immunoSEQ multiplex PCR, and TCRdb's table has in-frame clones only and misses some. Altogether about 650,000 clones are present, around an eighth being singletons, with the ten largest covering around 0.12%. Specimen: naive CD4+ T cells from blood. All receptors come from a man aged 25-45 years with type 1 diabetes. Both conserved end residues are part of each CDR3. The D gene is left open where the match is weak. Clone size is stated in some rows and not others, as once, few, many or a class when expanded.

j_call clone_size v_call d_call cdr3_aa cdr3_nt
TRBJ2-1 few TRBV27 TRBD1 CASTRTGSEWGQFF TGTGCCAGCACCCGGACAGGGTCCGAATGGGGGCAGTTCTTC
TRBJ2-7 few TRBV4-3 - CASSQFAGYSYEQYF TGCGCCAGCAGCCAATTCGCAGGGTACTCCTACGAGCAGTACTTC
TRBJ2-5 few TRBV30 - CAFDLQTLQETQYF TGTGCCTTTGATCTCCAGACCCTACAAGAGACCCAGTACTTC
TRBJ1-5 - TRBV10-3 - CAIRTDSNQPQHF TGTGCCATCAGGACCGATAGCAATCAGCCCCAGCATTTT
TRBJ2-5 - TRBV5-1 TRBD1 CASSLTGQGYQETQYF TGCGCCAGCAGCTTGACGGGACAGGGGTACCAAGAGACCCAGTACTTC
TRBJ1-1 - TRBV6-1 - CASSWGTEAFF TGTGCCAGCAGTTGGGGCACTGAAGCTTTCTTT
TRBJ2-3 - TRBV28 - CASSSITQYF TGTGCCAGCAGTTCCATTACGCAGTATTTT
TRBJ2-7 - TRBV15 TRBD1 CATSSRDRAEQYF TGTGCCACCAGCTCCCGTGACAGGGCCGAGCAGTACTTC
TRBJ1-6 - TRBV4-3 TRBD1 CASSQEGTGALYSPLHF TGCGCCAGCAGCCAAGAGGGGACAGGGGCTTTGTATTCACCCCTCCACTTT
TRBJ1-5 few TRBV5-1 TRBD1 CASSAGTGMQPQHF TGCGCCAGCAGCGCCGGGACAGGGATGCAGCCCCAGCATTTT
TRBJ1-4 - TRBV7-9 - CASSLEGEKLFF TGTGCCAGCAGCTTGGAGGGGGAAAAACTGTTTTTT
TRBJ2-7 - TRBV28 - CASISAGREQYF TGTGCCAGCATCTCCGCTGGGCGCGAGCAGTACTTC
TRBJ2-7 - TRBV27 TRBD1 CASSSFWTGLYF TGTGCCAGCAGTTCATTTTGGACAGGCCTGTACTTC
TRBJ2-2 - TRBV6-1 TRBD1 CASSDPTGAWAGELFF TGTGCCAGCAGTGACCCGACAGGGGCCTGGGCCGGGGAGCTGTTTTTT
TRBJ2-1 few TRBV19 - CASSIDPQGRPYNEQFF TGTGCCAGTAGTATAGACCCCCAGGGCAGGCCCTACAATGAGCAGTTCTTC